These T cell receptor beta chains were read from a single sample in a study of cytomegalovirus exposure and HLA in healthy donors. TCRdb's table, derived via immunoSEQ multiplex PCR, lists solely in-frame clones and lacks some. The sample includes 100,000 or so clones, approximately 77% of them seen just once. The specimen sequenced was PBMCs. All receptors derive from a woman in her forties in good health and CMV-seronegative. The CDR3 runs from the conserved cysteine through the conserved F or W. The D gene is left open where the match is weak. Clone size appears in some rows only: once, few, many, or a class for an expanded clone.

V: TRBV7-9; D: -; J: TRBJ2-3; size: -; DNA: TGTGCCAGCAGCTTACAAGGACAGAGTAGCACAGATACGCAGTATTTT; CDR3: CASSLQGQSSTDTQYF
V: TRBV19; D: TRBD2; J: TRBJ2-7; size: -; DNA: TGTGCCAGTAGTATCAAGGGAGGGGAATACGAGCAGTACTTC; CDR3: CASSIKGGEYEQYF
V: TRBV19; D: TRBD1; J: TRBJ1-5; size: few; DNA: TGTGCCAGTAGTAGGGGACAGAAATCAGGGGATCAGCCCCAGCATTTT; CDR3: CASSRGQKSGDQPQHF
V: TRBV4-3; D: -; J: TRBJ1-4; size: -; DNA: TGCGCCAGCAGCCAAGAACCCTGGGGCAGTTTTTTGTTTTTT; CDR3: CASSQEPWGSFLFF
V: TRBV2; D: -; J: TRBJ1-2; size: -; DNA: TGTGCCAGCAGTGAAGGTTTCGGGGCTAACTATGGCTACACCTTC; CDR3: CASSEGFGANYGYTF
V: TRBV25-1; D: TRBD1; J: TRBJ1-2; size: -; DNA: TGTGCCAGCAGAGGGACAGGGGGCAACTATGGCTACACCTTC; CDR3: CASRGTGGNYGYTF
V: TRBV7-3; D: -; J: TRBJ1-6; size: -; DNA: TGTGCCAGCAGCTCGATCGGGGGGGCTGGATCACCCCTCCACTTT; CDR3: CASSSIGGAGSPLHF
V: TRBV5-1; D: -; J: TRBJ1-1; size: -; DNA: TGCGCCAGCAGCCCTGGATCCGGGGGGATTGGCACTGAAGCTTTCTTT; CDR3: CASSPGSGGIGTEAFF
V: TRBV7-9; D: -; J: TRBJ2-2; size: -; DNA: TGTGCCAGCCGTACGGCAGGGGGGTTCACCGGGGAGCTGTTTTTT; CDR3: CASRTAGGFTGELFF
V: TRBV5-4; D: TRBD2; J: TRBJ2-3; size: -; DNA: TGTGCCAGCAGTAGCGGGGGGAGCACAGATACGCAGTATTTT; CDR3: CASSSGGSTDTQYF
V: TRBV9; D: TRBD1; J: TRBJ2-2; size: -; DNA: TGTGCCAGCAGCGCCCTCCCAGGGGGGGACAGGGTGGCCGGGGAGCTGTTTTTT; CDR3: CASSALPGGDRVAGELFF
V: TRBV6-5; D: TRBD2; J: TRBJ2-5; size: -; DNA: TGTGCCAGCAGTTCAGCGGGGGCCGGGGAAGAGACCCAGTACTTC; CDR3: CASSSAGAGEETQYF
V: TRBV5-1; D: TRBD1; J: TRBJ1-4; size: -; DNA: TGCGCCAGCAGCTTGACAGGGGAGTCGGCAACTAATGAAAAACTGTTTTTT; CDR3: CASSLTGESATNEKLFF
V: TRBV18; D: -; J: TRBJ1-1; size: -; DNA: TGTGCCAGCTCACCGACGACAGCCGCCGGGACTGAAGCTTTCTTT; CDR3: CASSPTTAAGTEAFF
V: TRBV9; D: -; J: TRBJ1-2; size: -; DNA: TGTGCCAGCAGCCCTCGACAGGTTCCTAACTATGGCTACACCTTC; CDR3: CASSPRQVPNYGYTF
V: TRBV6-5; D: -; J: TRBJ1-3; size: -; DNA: TGTGCCAGCAGCCGCTTGGAGGGTGGAAACACCATATATTTT; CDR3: CASSRLEGGNTIYF
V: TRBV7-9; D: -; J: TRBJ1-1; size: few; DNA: TGTGCCAGCAGCCAAGCGAACACTGAAGCTTTCTTT; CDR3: CASSQANTEAFF
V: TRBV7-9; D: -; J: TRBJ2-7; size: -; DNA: TGTGCCAGCAGCTTTACTTGGGGGGCCTACGAGCAGTACTTC; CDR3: CASSFTWGAYEQYF
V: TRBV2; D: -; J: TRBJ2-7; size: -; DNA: TGTGCCAGCAAGGGATTAAGCGACAGGGAGCAGTACTTC; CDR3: CASKGLSDREQYF
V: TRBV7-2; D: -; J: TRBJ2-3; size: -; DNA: TGTGCCAGCAGCCCTAACCTAGGTCCCACAGATACGCAGTATTTT; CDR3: CASSPNLGPTDTQYF
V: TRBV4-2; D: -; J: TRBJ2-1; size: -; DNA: TGTGCCAGCAGCCAAGATCAGAGGAGGGGTTGGAATGAGCAGTTCTTC; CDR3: CASSQDQRRGWNEQFF
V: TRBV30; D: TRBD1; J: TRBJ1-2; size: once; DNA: TGTGCCTGGAGTGGTACCGCACAGGGGAACTATGGCTACACCTTC; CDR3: CAWSGTAQGNYGYTF
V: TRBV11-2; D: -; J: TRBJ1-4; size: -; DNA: TGTGCCAGCAGCTTCAGGGGCTCCGTAGCAACTAATGAAAAACTGTTTTTT; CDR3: CASSFRGSVATNEKLFF
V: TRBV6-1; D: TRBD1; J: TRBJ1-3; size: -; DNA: TGTGCCAGCAGTAGGGACAGTGCTGGAAACACCATATATTTT; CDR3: CASSRDSAGNTIYF
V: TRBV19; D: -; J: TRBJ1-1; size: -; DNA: TGTGCCAGTAGTATAGACGGCAGGGCCTGGGAAGCTTTCTTT; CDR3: CASSIDGRAWEAFF
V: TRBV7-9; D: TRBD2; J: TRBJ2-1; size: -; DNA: TGTGCCAGCAGAGTCATCGGACTAGCGGACGACAATGAGCAGTTCTTC; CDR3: CASRVIGLADDNEQFF
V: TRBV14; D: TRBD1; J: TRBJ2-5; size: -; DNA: TGTGCCAGCAGCCAAGGGACAGGGGCCCGGCAAGAGACCCAGTACTTC; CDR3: CASSQGTGARQETQYF